The present TCR beta chain was sequenced within a study of shared clonotypes between healthy human individuals (dated by TCRdb to the early 2020s). Study-wide context: Two women and a few men aged 18 to 49 years were included in the cohort. Per donor, three plates each were used for CD4 naive and CD4 memory, two for CD8 naive, and one for CD8 memory. The study deeply sequenced blood TCR repertoires of several healthy adults to estimate repertoire size and the extent of clonotype sharing between individuals. To increase sequencing depth and limit assay-specific biases, different laboratories used diverse techniques to prepare libraries and sequence TCR repertoires. Leukapheresis yielded between about 0.9 and 8.9 billion PBMCs per donor.

Results the study describes overall, beyond this receptor: Rarefaction of sorted-subset datasets indicated incomplete sequencing despite the large sequencing depth. Higher generation probabilities were observed for clonotypes shared by all four sorted-subset donors than for non-shared clonotypes. Sampling was restricted to blood, and TCR repertoires in tissues likely differ from the TCR repertoires found in blood. Larger estimated clonotype richness was generally found for naive subsets than for memory subsets. Pairwise subsampling indicated that sequencing depth was expected to affect the degree of clonotype sharing among donors. When a few donors were compared, the shared fraction of clonotypes was roughly 4.8% for naive CD4, 3.5% for naive CD8, 2.3% for memory CD4, and 0.3% to 0.5% for memory CD8. Because the study included a small number of donors, the genetic and exposure-history diversity represented was limited.

CD8 naive samples were obtained by positive selection for CCR7 among CD45RO-negative cells, yielding a CD45RA+CCR7+ population from which TemRA cells were excluded. The donors were healthy, HIV-negative adults with no recently reported acute infections or vaccinations. Every donor was a Caucasian adult living in Nashville, Tennessee, USA. Blood was obtained by leukapheresis, after which PBMCs were separated by Ficoll-Histopaque density gradient centrifugation and cryopreserved in liquid nitrogen vapor phase. Analytical flow cytometry was used to check the purity and quantity of every magnetically sorted T cell population. Each sorted fraction had its genomic DNA isolated and then quantified by UV absorbance on a Nanodrop 2000c. Using the deep immunoSEQ assay, TCR CDR3 regions were amplified from genomic DNA by multiplex PCR. For each cell subset, the extracted genomic DNA was distributed evenly across all wells of several immunoSEQ 96-well plates, and each plate served as one replicate. For sorted subsets, each replicate PCR was loaded with roughly 0.2 ug genomic DNA, equivalent to 30,000 or so T cell genomes. Purified libraries were quantified with a Qubit 3.0 fluorometer, sized on a Bioanalyzer 2100, and re-quantified with the KAPA Library Quantification kit. Every immunoSEQ 96-well plate was sequenced on a dedicated single-read 150-cycle Illumina NextSeq 550 flow cell. The paper's data handling went like this. Because the immunoSEQ output included only junctional sequences and no quality scores, the filtering could not be the same as the filtering used for full-length reads. Sequences were annotated with PyIR, a Python wrapper for IgBLAST v1.9, using IMGT germline references to assign V/J genes and CDR3. Reads with weak V/J assignments (E-value above 1e-6), missing CDR3, stop codons, out-of-frame junctions, or ambiguous translated residues were removed. V3J clonotypes were defined as sequences sharing an identical inferred V gene, J gene, and CDR3 amino acid sequence. To compute the percentage overlap between repertoires, the number of shared unique clonotypes was divided by the size of the smaller repertoire. Repertoire richness was assessed with RTK rarefaction, the Chao1 estimator, and Recon v2.1 estimates of unobserved clonotypes. Generation probabilities for all TCRbeta clonotypes obtained by the gDNA method from four donors were computed using OLGA. TCRdb's version of the immuneACCESS table is confined to in-frame rearrangements and falls short of the full clone set. An unresolved V gene accounts for under half of the shortfall where checked; the remainder is of unknown origin. D and trimming were read from the DNA, whereas the V and J calls and clone size are those reported in that table. In this sample the table shows more than 2 million clones, just under 95% of which occur a single time. The ten biggest clones cover roughly 1% of the sample.

In regard to this clone: The antigen this receptor binds is unknown. The record has no base qualities; no much larger clone is one base away.

The sample taken for sequencing was naive CD8+ T cells sorted from blood. The intended sense of this specimen's cell subset or site label: CD45RA+CCR7+. This receptor was obtained from a young man in good health.

The DNA sequence is TGTGCCAGCAGCTTAGGGCAGGGCCTCCAAGAGACCCAGTACTTC. Translated, this is CASSLGQGLQETQYF. The V and J genes are TRBV7-9 and TRBJ2-5; TRBD1 might be the D gene, on 5 matching bases. Taken from the germline V gene (reference sequence), the CDR1 and CDR2 loops are SEHNR and FQNEAQ. Reading from cysteine to phenylalanine, the CDR3 counts 15 amino acids. Just CDR3 DNA is preserved here, 45 bases in frame from base 1. The V and J ends are trimmed by 1 base and 1 base, leaving 10 bases between them.